One sample yielded the 3 T cell receptor beta chains listed below, sequenced in a study of blood T cell repertoires in COVID-19. The repertoire was sequenced with immunoSEQ multiplex PCR; TCRdb's copy has only in-frame clones and lacks some. The table shows approximately 140,000 clones, with around 87% occurring only once. The sequenced sample was peripheral blood. The receptors were sampled from a woman aged 40 to 50 with acute or convalescent COVID-19.

This chain connects TRBV7-9 to TRBJ2-3; D is perhaps TRBD2 (5 bases). V was pared by 1 base and J by 0 bases, with 11 bases between. This CDR3 region has 16 residues. The germline CDR1 and CDR2 sequences are SEHNR and FQNEAQ (reference sequence). The CDR3 DNA reads TGTGCCAGCAGCTTAGAAAAGCGGTTTAGCACAGATACGCAGTATTTT. Translation: CASSLEKRFSTDTQYF.

This chain joins TRBV27 and TRBJ1-5, with D tentatively TRBD1 (6 bases). This CDR3 spans 16 amino acids. Germline V gene sequence: CDR1 MNHEY, CDR2 SMNVEV (reference sequence). Trimming removed 0 bases at V and 2 bases at J, with 11 bases between. CDR3 loop: CASSLSGGRGNQPQHF. Here the CDR3 DNA reads TGTGCCAGCAGTTTATCCGGGGGGCGCGGCAATCAGCCCCAGCATTTT.

For the CDR3, the DNA is TGCGCCAGCAGCGGGCCCGTCGGGACTCCCGCTGGCGGCTACACCTTC. Its protein product is CASSGPVGTPAGGYTF. V gene TRBV4-3 combines with J gene TRBJ1-2; possibly TRBD1 for D (5 bases). The CDR3 has 16 amino acids. Germline V CDR1 and CDR2: LGHNA, YSLEER. V was pared by 5 bases and J by 8 bases, with 24 bases between.